Each of the 27 T cell receptor beta chains below was sequenced from the same sample in a study of CD8 T cells in ankylosing spondylitis. Whole-study results and caveats: Blood from ankylosing spondylitis patients appeared to carry a characteristic roughly 8-variant TCR beta motif.

TCRdb re-analysed the 5' RACE reads in MiXCR, keeping a single row per CDR3 protein. Of 300,000 to 400,000 distinct CDR3 sequences in the sample, about a fifth were seen once. Their specific antigens are unknown. Sequenced sample: blood, either unsorted or a sorted T cell fraction (not recorded which). Receptors were obtained from a male donor with ankylosing spondylitis.

The chain is built from TRBV6-1 and TRBJ1-2; TRBD1 agrees at 10 bases. The CDR3 covers 15 residues. J gave up 5 bases and V 6 bases, and 9 bases lay outside the gene matches. Germline values: CDR1 MNHNS, CDR2 SASEGT. CDR3 sequence (DNA): TGTGCCAGCAGCGACGGGACAGGGGCTGGGTATGGCTACACCTTC. It codes for CASSDGTGAGYGYTF.

The V and J genes are TRBV9 and TRBJ2-1; a weak D match, TRBD2 (5 bases). CDR3 length: 16 amino acids. V shed 4 bases and J shed 0 bases, with 14 bases lying between them. Germline lookup yields CDR1 SGDLS and CDR2 YYNGEE. The CDR3 bases are TGTGCCAGCAGCACCCTCGGGGTCGTCTCCTACAATGAGCAGTTCTTC. Protein product: CASSTLGVVSYNEQFF.

This clonotype was observed a few times. V gene TRBV7-9 combines with J gene TRBJ2-7; 7 nucleotides match TRBD2. CDR3 length: 14 residues. Germline CDR1 reads SEHNR; CDR2 reads FQNEAQ (reference sequence). The trim removed 5 bases at V and 11 bases at J, leaving 15 bases unmatched. The CDR3, as DNA: TGTGCCAGCAGCCCCACTGTGGGGGGAGGGAAGGAGTACTTC. This translates into CASSPTVGGGKEYF.

This clonotype showed up many times. The rearrangement uses TRBV5-4 and TRBJ2-3; tentative D call: TRBD2 (6 bases). The germline V gene encodes CDR1 SGHNT and CDR2 YYREEE (reference sequence). V lost 4 bases to trimming and J lost 4 bases, with 16 bases between them. CDR3 length: 15 amino acids. The CDR3 loop is CASSPSWGVADTQYF. The CDR3 DNA reads TGTGCCAGCAGCCCCTCATGGGGGGTGGCAGATACGCAGTATTTT.

The chain combines TRBV12-3 or TRBV12-4 with TRBJ2-7; possibly TRBD1 for D (6 bases). The CDR3 sequence is 14 residues long. The V end lost 2 bases, the J end lost 3 bases, and 11 bases lay between the germline ends. Here the CDR3 DNA reads TGTGCCAGCAGTTTAAACAGGGTTAGCTACGAGCAGTACTTC. Its protein is CASSLNRVSYEQYF.

The V and J genes are TRBV18 and TRBJ1-5, with D perhaps matching TRBD1 (5 bases). In germline, CDR1 is KGHSH, CDR2 LQKENI. V dropped 2 bases and J dropped 2 bases, with 13 bases sitting between them. This CDR3 contains 16 residues. DNA of the CDR3: TGTGCCAGCTCACCATGGGGGGGAACGGGCAATCAGCCCCAGCATTTT. Translation: CASSPWGGTGNQPQHF.

This clonotype has a handful of counts. One junction end does not reproduce the germline sequence, and a read error may be involved. The chain carries TRBV7-7 and TRBJ2-1; D might be TRBD1 (5 bases). This CDR3 region has 15 residues. The germline V gene encodes CDR1 SSHAT and CDR2 FNYEAQ (reference sequence). The DNA for the CDR3 is TGTGCTAGCAGCCAAGGTCGGGCACAGGTAAATGAGCAGTTCTTC. Encoded protein: CASSQGRAQVNEQFF.

The table lists this clonotype with a few counts. The V and J genes are TRBV6-1 and TRBJ1-1; D is ambiguous. Trimming removed 6 bases from V and 0 bases from J, with 11 bases in between. Germline CDR1 reads MNHNS; CDR2 reads SASEGT. The CDR3 is 14 residues long. In DNA, the CDR3 is TGTGCCAGCAGGACAAACTTCATGAACACTGAAGCTTTCTTT. Encoded protein: CASRTNFMNTEAFF.

This clonotype was observed a handful of times. The chain joins TRBV12-5 to TRBJ2-1; D ambiguous. CDR3 length equals 15 residues. V was pared by 1 base and J by 0 bases, with 7 bases between. Germline assignment: CDR1 LGHNT and CDR2 FRNRAP. The CDR3 spells CASGLGQSSYNEQFF. CDR3 DNA sequence: TGTGCTAGTGGTTTGGGTCAGAGCTCCTACAATGAGCAGTTCTTC. Using reference TRBV12-5 and TRBJ2-1 for the parts outside the CDR3, the full variable domain is DARVTQTPRHKVTEMGQEVTMRCQPILGHNTVFWYRQTMMQGLELLAYFRNRAPLDDSGMPKDRFSAEMPDATLATLKIQPSEPRDSAVYFCASGLGQSSYNEQFFGPGTRLTVL.

This chain links TRBV5-1 with TRBJ2-7; either TRBD1 or TRBD2 may supply D (6 bases each). V lost 0 bases and J 1 base, leaving 17 bases between the germline ends. In germline, CDR1 is SGHRS, CDR2 YFSETQ. The CDR3 consists of 17 residues. The CDR3 loop is CASSLEVPGATSYEQYF. The CDR3, as DNA: TGCGCCAGCAGCTTGGAGGTTCCGGGGGCGACATCCTACGAGCAGTACTTC.

CDR3 residues: CSARGTSGWNHNEQFF. CDR3 DNA sequence: TGCAGTGCTAGGGGGACTAGCGGATGGAACCACAATGAGCAGTTCTTC. V usage is TRBV20-1 and J usage is TRBJ2-1, with TRBD2 matching 11 bases. Germline CDR1 reads DFQATT; CDR2 reads SNEGSKA (reference sequence). The CDR3 has 16 residues. The V segment lost 3 bases and the J segment 5 bases; nucleotides outside the gene matches: 9.

The V gene is TRBV20-1, the J gene TRBJ1-2; D unresolved. The CDR3 length is 11 residues. Germline lookup yields CDR1 DFQATT and CDR2 SNEGSKA (reference sequence). Here the CDR3 reads CSFRENYGYTF. CDR3 bases: TGCAGCTTCCGGGAAAACTATGGCTACACCTTC.

Many counts were recorded for this clonotype. V is TRBV5-1 and J is TRBJ2-2; the D is unclear. CDR1 is SGHRS and CDR2 is YFSETQ in the germline V gene. V was pared by 2 bases and J by 0 bases, with 11 bases between. This CDR3 has 16 amino acids. Written as DNA, the CDR3 is TGCGCCAGCAGCTTACAGCCTTATGCGAACACCGGGGAGCTGTTTTTT. It codes for CASSLQPYANTGELFF.

This clonotype was detected only a few times. The V gene is TRBV6-2 or TRBV6-3, the J gene TRBJ2-5, with D perhaps TRBD2 (7 bases). CDR1 is MNHEY, CDR2 SVGEGT, per germline. V was shortened by 5 bases and J by 5 bases, with 21 bases between the two germline ends. The CDR3 is 16 residues long. In DNA, the CDR3 is TGTGCCAGCAGTGAGACTAGCAACCTAGGGGGGGAGACCCAGTACTTC. Its translation is CASSETSNLGGETQYF.

The rearrangement uses TRBV25-1 and TRBJ2-1, with 7 bases fitting TRBD2. The germline gives CDR1 MGHDK, CDR2 SYGVNS. The CDR3 runs 15 residues. The junction had 7 bases not matched to a gene; V was cut back by 4 bases and J by 4 bases. The CDR3 DNA follows: TGTGCCAGCAGTGCGGCTAGCGGATTATACAATGAGCAGTTCTTC. Its translation is CASSAASGLYNEQFF.

V usage is TRBV5-4 and J usage is TRBJ1-1; 7 bases line up with TRBD1. CDR1 is SGHNT and CDR2 is YYREEE in the germline V gene (reference sequence). The J segment lost 7 bases and the V segment lost 0 bases, leaving 3 bases of the junction unmatched. The CDR3 length is 13 residues. This CDR3 is CASSLGWTGEAFF. CDR3 nucleotide sequence: TGTGCCAGCAGCTTGGGTTGGACAGGTGAAGCTTTCTTT.

This rearrangement joins TRBV4-3 to TRBJ1-4; D is possibly TRBD1 (6 bases). The CDR3 totals 15 residues. Trimming cost V 6 bases and J 2 bases, with 13 bases left between them. Germline V lookup: CDR1 LGHNA, CDR2 YSLEER. The CDR3 here is CASSYTGSTNEKLFF. The CDR3 nucleotides read TGCGCCAGCAGTTACACAGGGTCCACTAATGAAAAACTGTTTTTT.

The sample holds a few counts of this clonotype. This chain joins TRBV7-3 and TRBJ2-3; D is unresolved. The CDR3 has 13 residues. V was clipped by 5 bases and J by 2 bases, with 8 bases between them. The V gene's germline CDR1 is SGHTA and CDR2 FQGTGA. In DNA, the CDR3 is TGTGCCAGCAGCCCCACCCCCACAGATACGCAGTATTTT. Amino acid sequence: CASSPTPTDTQYF. The complete variable domain, with remaining parts taken from reference TRBV7-3 and TRBJ2-3, reads GAGVSQTPSNKVTEKGKYVELRCDPISGHTALYWYRQSLGQGPEFLIYFQGTGAADDSGLPNDRFFAVRPEGSVSTLKIQRTERGDSAVYLCASSPTPTDTQYFGPGTRLTVL.

The chain carries TRBV28 and TRBJ2-7; a possible D gene is TRBD2 (5 bases). Germline values: CDR1 MDHEN, CDR2 SYDVKM. Between the trimmed V and J ends, which lost 5 bases and 3 bases, there was a span of 14 bases. The CDR3 length is 14 residues. DNA for the CDR3: TGTGCCAGCAGTGAGGGCGGGTTAGGCTACGAGCAGTACTTC. Protein sequence: CASSEGGLGYEQYF.

J is TRBJ2-5 and V is TRBV5-6; 9 positions agree with TRBD1. V was clipped by 2 bases and J by 2 bases; unmatched bases: 4. Germline CDR1 is SGHDT and CDR2 is YYEEEE. The CDR3 is 15 amino acids. The CDR3 nucleotides read TGTGCCAGCAGCTTCTTCGACAGGGGGCAAGAGACCCAGTACTTC. It specifies CASSFFDRGQETQYF.

This clonotype was seen more than once but under ten times. V is TRBV11-2 and J is TRBJ2-7; 10 nucleotides line up with TRBD2. V was clipped by 6 bases and J by 4 bases; unmatched bases: 9. CDR1 is SGHAT, CDR2 FQNNGV, per germline. This CDR3 contains 15 residues. This CDR3 reads CASRTLAGKWYEQYF. Written as DNA, the CDR3 is TGTGCCAGCAGGACACTAGCGGGAAAATGGTACGAGCAGTACTTC.

The chain couples TRBV20-1 to TRBJ2-1, with 11 bases identical to TRBD2. The ends lost 3 bases at V and 2 bases at J; junction bases unmatched: 6. Germline values: CDR1 DFQATT, CDR2 SNEGSKA (reference sequence). The CDR3 consists of 16 residues. The CDR3 DNA sequence: TGCAGTGCTAGGGGACTAGCGGCTTCTGCCTACAATGAGCAGTTCTTC. It yields the protein CSARGLAASAYNEQFF.

This clonotype was picked up many times. This chain connects TRBV5-1 to TRBJ2-1, with 10 bases fitting TRBD2. V lost 2 bases to trimming and J lost 5 bases; unmatched junction nucleotides: 4. CDR3 length equals 15 residues. Germline V gene lookup returns CDR1 SGHRS and CDR2 YFSETQ. The CDR3 is CASSFLAGAHNEQFF. CDR3 bases: TGCGCCAGCAGCTTTCTAGCGGGAGCTCACAATGAGCAGTTCTTC.

The rearrangement links TRBV20-1 to TRBJ2-1; 13 bases fit TRBD2. Germline CDR1 reads DFQATT; CDR2 reads SNEGSKA (reference sequence). This CDR3 region has 14 residues. With 4 bases clipped from V and 5 bases from J, the junction kept 2 bases outside the gene matches. CDR3 coding DNA: TGCAGTGCTATGGGACTAGCGGGGAACAATGAGCAGTTCTTC. This gives the protein CSAMGLAGNNEQFF.

This clonotype came up a few times. The chain employs TRBV5-1 and TRBJ1-1; possible D gene TRBD1, 6 bases. The CDR3 spans 14 residues. Germline V gene data show CDR1 as SGHRS and CDR2 as YFSETQ. Trimming shortened V by 0 bases and J by 7 bases, and 13 bases separated the two germline ends. CDR3 protein: CASSLGGGDGEAFF. The CDR3 DNA reads as TGCGCCAGCAGCTTGGGTGGGGGCGATGGTGAAGCTTTCTTT.

This clonotype was detected a few times. V usage is TRBV25-1 and J usage is TRBJ2-5, with TRBD2 identical over 8 bases. Germline lookup yields CDR1 MGHDK and CDR2 SYGVNS. V was pared by 8 bases and J by 2 bases, with 4 bases of the junction left unmatched. CDR3 length equals 13 residues. The CDR3 coding sequence is TGTGCCAGCCGTATAGCGGGGCAAGAGACCCAGTACTTC. It translates to CASRIAGQETQYF.

The CDR3 here is CSARTSGVYEQYF. The CDR3, as DNA: TGCAGCGCCCGGACTAGCGGAGTATACGAGCAGTACTTC. The V gene is TRBV29-1, the J gene TRBJ2-7, with 10 bases aligning to TRBD2. Germline assignment: CDR1 SQVTM and CDR2 ANQGSEA. V shed 7 bases, J shed 4 bases, and the junction held 7 bases outside the gene matches. The CDR3 runs to 13 residues.